These 9 T cell receptor beta chains were all obtained from the same sample, sequenced in a study of a mutant IDH1 vaccine in newly diagnosed glioma. Data came from immunoSEQ multiplex PCR; TCRdb stores just in-frame clones and leaves some out. The sample lists 45,000 to 70,000 clones; more than 90% were seen once. Time point reported: baseline, week 1 (first vaccination visit). Treatment of the sample: pre-vaccination baseline after standard-of-care therapy. This specimen consisted of PBMCs, obtained from a glioma patient treated with radiotherapy, temozolomide or both. The receptors were sampled from a man aged 50 to 60 with glioma.

V usage is TRBV19 and J usage is TRBJ2-5; tentatively, D is TRBD2 (6 bases). In germline, CDR1 is LNHDA, CDR2 SQIVND (reference sequence). The CDR3 runs to 16 residues. Trimming took off 5 bases at V and 2 bases at J, with 18 bases between the two ends. The CDR3 coding sequence is TGTGCCAGTAGTTTCGGGACTTCCGTGAGGCAAGAGACCCAGTACTTC. It translates to CASSFGTSVRQETQYF. Variable domain in full (rest from reference TRBV19 and TRBJ2-5): DGGITQSPKYLFRKEGQNVTLSCEQNLNHDAMYWYRQDPGQGLRLIYYSQIVNDFQKGDIAEGYSVSREKKESFPLTVTSAQKNPTAFYLCASSFGTSVRQETQYFGPGTRLLVL.

This chain links TRBV28 with TRBJ2-5; no definite D call. The CDR3 has 15 residues. Germline values: CDR1 MDHEN, CDR2 SYDVKM. The V gene lost 3 bases and the J gene lost 3 bases, with 14 bases spanning the gap. CDR3 amino acids: CASSFMGSSEETQYF. In nucleotides, the CDR3 is TGTGCCAGCAGTTTTATGGGTAGCTCCGAAGAGACCCAGTACTTC.

The gene calls are TRBV4-2 and TRBJ2-7; 8 bases are a match to TRBD1. The V gene end was trimmed by 2 bases and the J gene end by 2 bases; junction bases not matched to a gene: 2. The CDR3 covers 14 residues. Germline assignment: CDR1 LGHNA and CDR2 YNFKEQ. The CDR3 DNA reads as TGTGCCAGCAGCCAATGGACAGGGCCCTACGAGCAGTACTTC. As protein: CASSQWTGPYEQYF.

CDR3 DNA sequence: TGTGCCTGGAGCGCCACGACTAGCTCGTCCTACGAGCAGTACTTC. Its translation is CAWSATTSSSYEQYF. This chain joins TRBV30 and TRBJ2-7; 7 bases are shared with TRBD2. CDR1 is GTSNPN and CDR2 is SVGIG in the germline V gene (reference sequence). The CDR3 sequence is 15 residues long. V trimming: 3 bases; J trimming: 1 base; junction bases outside the gene matches: 9.

V gene TRBV9 combines with J gene TRBJ2-1; 7 bases are shared with TRBD2. V shed 6 bases, J shed 4 bases, and the junction held 10 bases outside the gene matches. The CDR3 loop spans 15 amino acids. Germline V lookup: CDR1 SGDLS, CDR2 YYNGEE. The CDR3 nucleotides are TGTGCCAGCAACGGGGCTAGCGGACTATACAATGAGCAGTTCTTC. Translated: CASNGASGLYNEQFF.

This chain joins TRBV5-6 and TRBJ2-3; D gene unclear. Trimming shortened V by 4 bases and J by 2 bases, and 8 bases separated the two germline ends. Germline CDR1 SGHDT, CDR2 YYEEEE. The CDR3 sequence is 13 residues long. For the CDR3, the DNA is TGTGCCAGCAGCCCACAGTACACAGATACGCAGTATTTT. Its translation is CASSPQYTDTQYF.

A word on this clone: One base away lies a much larger clone, so this may be a sequencing read error. Other DNA variants within this sample encode the same CDR3. V and J are TRBV5-4 and TRBJ1-5; D possibly corresponds to TRBD1 (6 bases). This CDR3 is built from 20 residues. Germline-derived CDR1 and CDR2 are SGHNT and YYREEE (reference sequence). Trimming took 0 bases from V and 0 from J, leaving 22 bases between them. CDR3 DNA sequence: TGTGCCAGCAGCTTGGATGGAACAGGGACGATCGTAACTAGCAATCAGCCCCAGCATTTT. Amino acids: CASSLDGTGTIVTSNQPQHF. The whole variable domain, filled in from reference TRBV5-4 and TRBJ1-5, reads ETGVTQSPTHLIKTRGQQVTLRCSSQSGHNTVSWYQQALGQGPQFIFQYYREEENGRGNFPPRFSGLQFPNYSSELNVNALELDDSALYLCASSLDGTGTIVTSNQPQHFGDGTRLSIL.

This clone was seen a single time. The V call is TRBV28, the J call TRBJ1-1, with 8 bases lining up with TRBD1. Germline CDR1 MDHEN, CDR2 SYDVKM. The CDR3 is 17 residues long. The J segment lost 4 bases and the V segment lost 5 bases, leaving 15 bases of the junction unmatched. CDR3 DNA sequence: TGTGCCAGCAGTCCCGGACAGGGTGGGGCTATTGGCACTGAAGCTTTCTTT. Amino acids: CASSPGQGGAIGTEAFF.

This chain uses TRBV7-9 with TRBJ2-3; tentatively, D is TRBD1 (5 bases). V was pared by 5 bases and J by 6 bases, with 12 bases between. This CDR3 region has 13 residues. The germline gives CDR1 SEHNR, CDR2 FQNEAQ (reference sequence). CDR3 DNA: TGTGCCAGCAGCACACAAGGGGCGGATACGCAGTATTTT. It specifies CASSTQGADTQYF.